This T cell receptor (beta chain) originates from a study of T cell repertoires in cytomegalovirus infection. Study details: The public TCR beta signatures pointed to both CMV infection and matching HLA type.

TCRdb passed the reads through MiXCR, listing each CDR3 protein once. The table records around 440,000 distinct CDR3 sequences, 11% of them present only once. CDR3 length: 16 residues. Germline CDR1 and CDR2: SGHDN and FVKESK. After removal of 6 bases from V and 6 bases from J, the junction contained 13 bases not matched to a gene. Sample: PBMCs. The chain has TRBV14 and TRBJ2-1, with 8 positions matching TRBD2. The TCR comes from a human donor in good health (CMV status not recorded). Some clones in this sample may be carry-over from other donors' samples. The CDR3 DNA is TGTGCCAGCAGACTAAGCGGAAGCGGGAGAGGCAATGAGCAGTTCTTC. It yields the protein CASRLSGSGRGNEQFF.